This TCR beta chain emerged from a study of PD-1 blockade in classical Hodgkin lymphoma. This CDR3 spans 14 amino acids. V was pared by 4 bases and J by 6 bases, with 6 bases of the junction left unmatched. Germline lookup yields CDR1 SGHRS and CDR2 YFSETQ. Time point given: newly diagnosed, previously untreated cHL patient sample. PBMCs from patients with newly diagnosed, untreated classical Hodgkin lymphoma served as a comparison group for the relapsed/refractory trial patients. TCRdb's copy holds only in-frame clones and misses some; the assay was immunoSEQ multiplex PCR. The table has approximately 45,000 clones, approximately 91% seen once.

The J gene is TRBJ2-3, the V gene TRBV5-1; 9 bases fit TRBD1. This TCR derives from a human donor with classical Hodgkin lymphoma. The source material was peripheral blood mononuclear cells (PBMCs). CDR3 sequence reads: CASSLGQGSDTQYF. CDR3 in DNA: TGCGCCAGCAGCCTGGGACAGGGTTCGGATACGCAGTATTTT. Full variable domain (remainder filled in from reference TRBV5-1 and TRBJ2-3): KAGVTQTPRYLIKTRGQQVTLSCSPISGHRSVSWYQQTPGQGLQFLFEYFSETQRNKGNFPGRFSGRQFSNSRSEMNVSTLELGDSALYLCASSLGQGSDTQYFGPGTRLTVL.